This entry is about one T cell receptor beta chain. The clone's antigen remains unknown. The record has no base qualities; no much larger clone is one base away. The sample belongs to a study of control samples from healthy donors and cancer patients (dated by TCRdb to the early 2020s). The library was obtained by the immunoSEQ multiplex PCR assay. In its TCRdb copy, this immuneACCESS table keeps in-frame sequences only and misses some clones. Where compared with another copy, unresolved V genes explain less than half of these, and the others have no known cause. The sample profile shows about 150,000 clones; about 94% of them were found once. Together, the top ten hold about 8.5% of the sample. The CDR3, cysteine through phenylalanine, is 13 amino acids long. Of the read, only the CDR3 DNA is kept; its 39 bases are in frame from base 1. The germline V gene gives CDR1 as MNHEY and CDR2 as SVGAGI. V was cut back by 4 bases and J by 0 bases, leaving a gap of 6 bases between them.

The TCR originated in a woman in her thirties or forties in good health. The rearranged chain carries TRBV6-5 and TRBJ1-1, with the identity of the D gene unclear. Source material: blood. The DNA sequence is as follows: TGTGCCAGCAGTTTCGACCTGAACACTGAAGCTTTCTTT. This yields the protein CASSFDLNTEAFF.